Presented here are 31 T cell receptor beta chains from one specimen sequenced in a study of T-cell memory formation after mild COVID-19. TCRdb reprocessed the 5' RACE reads via MiXCR and lists one record per CDR3 protein. Here the sample spans around 210,000 distinct CDR3 sequences, over 9.5% being singletons. Sequencing used PBMCs or a T cell subset sorted from them (not recorded which). Source of these receptors: a young man who had mild COVID-19 (a few samples of this study predate the infection). Cell type and time point are not known.

The chain employs TRBV6-6 and TRBJ1-5; D unresolved. The CDR3 is 13 residues long. Trimming cost V 8 bases and J 6 bases, with 14 bases left between them. Looked up from germline, CDR1 is MNHNY and CDR2 is SVGAGI (reference sequence). The CDR3 DNA reads as TGTGCCAGCCACGCACTGGTCCTTCAGCCCCAGCATTTT. It yields the protein CASHALVLQPQHF.

This clonotype was observed many times. The V call is TRBV5-1, the J call TRBJ2-3, with 9 bases lining up with TRBD2. The V segment lost 3 bases and the J segment 2 bases; nucleotides outside the gene matches: 7. Germline V gene lookup returns CDR1 SGHRS and CDR2 YFSETQ. This CDR3 is 16 amino acids long. DNA for the CDR3: TGCGCCAGCAGCTCGCTTAGCGGGGGCCTCACAGATACGCAGTATTTT. Protein sequence: CASSSLSGGLTDTQYF.

Only a few counts were recorded for this clonotype. This chain links TRBV5-1 with TRBJ2-1; D unclear. V was cut by 0 bases and J by 8 bases, with 9 bases left in between. The CDR3 has 13 residues. Germline V gene sequence: CDR1 SGHRS, CDR2 YFSETQ. The CDR3 nucleotides read TGCGCCAGCAGCTTGGGGCTACGCGATGAGCAGTTCTTC. Encoded protein: CASSLGLRDEQFF.

The gene calls are TRBV6-5 and TRBJ1-6; D is unresolved. CDR3 length equals 14 residues. The V end was cut by 6 bases, the J end by 5 bases, with 11 bases between. Germline V gene sequence: CDR1 MNHEY, CDR2 SVGAGI. The CDR3 bases are TGTGCCAGCAGACCTACTCGGGATAATTCACCCCTCCACTTT. Amino acids: CASRPTRDNSPLHF.

This CDR3 is CASRGDSTGAAFF. The CDR3 coding sequence is TGTGCCAGCAGGGGGGACAGTACCGGGGCAGCTTTCTTT. The chain recombines TRBV2 with TRBJ1-1; TRBD1 matches 7 bases. This CDR3 contains 13 residues. Per the germline V gene, CDR1 is SNHLY and CDR2 is FYNNEI. The trim removed 6 bases at V and 10 bases at J, leaving 11 bases unmatched. The full variable domain, in which reference TRBV2 and TRBJ1-1 provide the parts outside the CDR3, is EPEVTQTPSHQVTQMGQEVILRCVPISNHLYFYWYRQILGQKVEFLVSFYNNEISEKSEIFDDQFSVERPDGSNFTLKIRSTKLEDSAMYFCASRGDSTGAAFFGQGTRLTVV.

This clonotype occurred a few times. This chain connects TRBV4-1 to TRBJ1-3, with 7 nucleotides matching TRBD1. Germline V CDR1 and CDR2: MGHRA, YSYEKL. The CDR3 consists of 15 residues. The trim removed 4 bases at V and 2 bases at J, leaving 5 bases unmatched. In DNA form, the CDR3 reads TGCGCCAGCAGCCGAACAGGGGACCCTGGAAACACCATATATTTT. Translating gives CASSRTGDPGNTIYF.

At least ten counts were recorded for this clonotype. J is TRBJ2-5 and V is TRBV20-1; TRBD2 aligns across 9 bases. With V trimmed by 2 bases and J by 3 bases, 7 bases remained unmatched. The CDR3 loop spans 15 amino acids. Germline V gives CDR1 DFQATT, CDR2 SNEGSKA (reference sequence). The CDR3 sequence is CSARLAGSWEETQYF. CDR3 sequence (DNA): TGCAGTGCTAGACTAGCGGGGAGTTGGGAAGAGACCCAGTACTTC.

The chain combines TRBV19 with TRBJ2-3, with D hard to call. Trimming shortened V by 5 bases and J by 2 bases, and 17 bases separated the two germline ends. CDR1 LNHDA and CDR2 SQIVND come from the germline V gene (reference sequence). CDR3 length: 16 amino acids. As DNA, the CDR3 is TGTGCCAGTAGTTCCACCCCTGGTTGGTCCACAGATACGCAGTATTTT. It codes for CASSSTPGWSTDTQYF.

This chain connects TRBV7-2 to TRBJ2-1, with 9 bases identical to TRBD1. CDR1 is SGHTA, CDR2 FQGNSA, per germline. The CDR3 has 15 amino acids. V lost 5 bases, J lost 8 bases, and 10 bases stayed unmatched. CDR3 amino acids: CASSLRGQGRDEQFF. Here the CDR3 DNA reads TGTGCCAGCAGCCTAAGAGGACAGGGGCGGGATGAGCAGTTCTTC.

The table lists this clonotype with a few counts. The rearrangement joins TRBV7-2 to TRBJ2-3; tentative D call: TRBD2 (6 bases). Trimming removed 6 bases from V and 4 bases from J, with 11 bases in between. The CDR3 covers 13 residues. In germline, CDR1 is SGHTA, CDR2 FQGNSA. The DNA for the CDR3 is TGTGCCAGCAGGGACGGGGGAGCAGATACGCAGTATTTT. Translated, it gives CASRDGGADTQYF.

This clonotype has a count of ten or more. The CDR3 spells CASSYDRGSNTEAFF. Written as DNA, the CDR3 is TGTGCCAGCAGTTACGACAGGGGGTCGAACACTGAAGCTTTCTTT. The V gene is TRBV6-5, the J gene TRBJ1-1; TRBD1 matches at 9 bases. V lost 2 bases, J lost 1 base, and 2 bases stayed unmatched. This CDR3 spans 15 amino acids. Germline CDR1 MNHEY, CDR2 SVGAGI.

Only a few counts were recorded for this clonotype. The chain recombines TRBV21-1 with TRBJ2-5; the D call in the table, TRBD2, was not verified against the DNA. TRBV21-1 corresponds to a pseudogene. The CDR3 runs to 17 residues. As DNA, the CDR3 is TGTGCCAGCAGCAATAGAGGGACTAGCGGGCTTCAAGAGACCCAGTACTTC. Encoded protein: CASSNRGTSGLQETQYF.

The table lists this clonotype with many counts. This chain connects TRBV7-9 to TRBJ2-2; no clear D. The CDR3 spans 14 residues. V was cut by 5 bases and J by 4 bases, with 11 bases left in between. CDR1 is SEHNR, CDR2 FQNEAQ, per germline (reference sequence). The DNA of the CDR3 is TGTGCCAGCAGCCACCGGGTCCCCACCGGGGAGCTGTTTTTT. Encoded protein: CASSHRVPTGELFF.

This clonotype was detected only a few times. The chain links TRBV6-6 to TRBJ2-5, with TRBD2 identical over 7 bases. Unmatched junction bases numbered 12, after V lost 0 bases and J lost 5 bases. Germline CDR1 reads MNHNY; CDR2 reads SVGAGI (reference sequence). This CDR3 comprises 17 residues. In nucleotides, the CDR3 is TGTGCCAGCAGTTACTCGCCCAGGGAGGGGAGTAGGGAGACCCAGTACTTC. This sequence encodes CASSYSPREGSRETQYF.

This clonotype was detected only a few times. The chain carries TRBV5-1 and TRBJ2-5, with 8 positions matching TRBD2. Looked up from germline, CDR1 is SGHRS and CDR2 is YFSETQ. V was clipped by 0 bases and J by 0 bases; unmatched bases: 13. The CDR3 sequence is 19 residues long. The CDR3 DNA is TGCGCCAGCAGCTTGGCCGGAGTCTCGGGGGGGACGTACCAAGAGACCCAGTACTTC. Its translation is CASSLAGVSGGTYQETQYF. Using reference TRBV5-1 and TRBJ2-5 for the parts outside the CDR3, the full variable domain is KAGVTQTPRYLIKTRGQQVTLSCSPISGHRSVSWYQQTPGQGLQFLFEYFSETQRNKGNFPGRFSGRQFSNSRSEMNVSTLELGDSALYLCASSLAGVSGGTYQETQYFGPGTRLLVL.

This chain connects TRBV4-2 to TRBJ1-2, with D unclear. V was shortened by 0 bases and J by 0 bases, with 5 bases between the two germline ends. Germline lookup yields CDR1 LGHNA and CDR2 YNFKEQ. The CDR3 spans 14 residues. CDR3 amino acids: CASSQDLSNYGYTF. CDR3 in DNA: TGTGCCAGCAGCCAAGATCTCTCTAACTATGGCTACACCTTC.

This clonotype was detected ten times or more. This sequence joins TRBV7-3 and TRBJ2-2; D unresolved. From germline, CDR1 is SGHTA and CDR2 FQGTGA. The CDR3 runs 12 residues. Trimming left V 5 bases short and J 5 bases short, with 6 bases between. Here the CDR3 DNA reads TGTGCCAGCAGCCCAAGAACCGGGGAGCTGTTTTTT. This translates into CASSPRTGELFF.

This clonotype was seen a handful of times. The chain carries TRBV7-2 and TRBJ1-2, with 8 bases matching TRBD1. From germline, CDR1 is SGHTA and CDR2 FQGNSA. V shed 1 base and J 4 bases; nucleotides not matched to a gene: 5. CDR3 size: 15 residues. The CDR3 coding sequence is TGTGCCAGCAGCTTAGTGGGACAGGCTTCCTATGGCTACACCTTC. As protein: CASSLVGQASYGYTF.

This chain connects TRBV10-3 to TRBJ2-3; 9 bases align to TRBD1. Trimming took 10 bases from V and 10 from J; bases not matched to a gene: 12. CDR1 ENHRY and CDR2 SYGVKD come from the germline V gene. CDR3 length equals 13 residues. The CDR3 here is CATRTGESEAQYF. CDR3 in DNA: TGTGCCACGAGGACAGGGGAGAGTGAGGCGCAGTATTTT.

This clonotype was seen a handful of times. The chain employs TRBV7-2 and TRBJ2-3; D not resolved. The CDR3 extends over 14 amino acids. V lost 5 bases and J lost 1, with 10 bases in between. Per germline, CDR1 SGHTA and CDR2 FQGNSA. CDR3 protein: CASSPLPGTDTQYF. In DNA, the CDR3 is TGTGCCAGCAGCCCCCTGCCCGGCACAGATACGCAGTATTTT. Looking up the rest from reference TRBV7-2 and TRBJ2-3 gives the full variable domain: GAGVSQSPSNKVTEKGKDVELRCDPISGHTALYWYRQSLGQGLEFLIYFQGNSAPDKSGLPSDRFSAERTGGSVSTLTIQRTQQEDSAVYLCASSPLPGTDTQYFGPGTRLTVL.

This clonotype was seen only a few times. This chain joins TRBV5-1 and TRBJ2-2; 9 bases are a match to TRBD2. The CDR3 sequence is 16 residues long. V dropped 0 bases and J dropped 7; count of bases not matched to a gene: 7. Per the germline V gene, CDR1 is SGHRS and CDR2 is YFSETQ. In DNA form, the CDR3 reads TGCGCCAGCAGCTTGGATACCGCGGGGGGGCTCGGGGAGCTGTTTTTT. Its translation is CASSLDTAGGLGELFF. Full variable domain (remainder filled in from reference TRBV5-1 and TRBJ2-2): KAGVTQTPRYLIKTRGQQVTLSCSPISGHRSVSWYQQTPGQGLQFLFEYFSETQRNKGNFPGRFSGRQFSNSRSEMNVSTLELGDSALYLCASSLDTAGGLGELFFGEGSRLTVL.

A few counts support this clonotype. The V call is TRBV28, the J call TRBJ1-4, with D possibly matching TRBD1 (5 bases). Germline assignment: CDR1 MDHEN and CDR2 SYDVKM. CDR3 size: 16 residues. Trimming took off 3 bases at V and 7 bases at J, with 18 bases between the two ends. The CDR3 region has the DNA TGTGCCAGCAGTTTTACCGGGGCCAGCTGGGGTGAAAAACTGTTTTTT. Translation gives CASSFTGASWGEKLFF.

Points on this clonotype: A read error is possible here, since a much larger clone lies one base away. The chain combines TRBV2 with TRBJ1-1, with TRBD1 identical over 10 bases. From germline, CDR1 is SNHLY and CDR2 FYNNEI. The CDR3 totals 12 residues. Written as DNA, the CDR3 is TGTGCCGGACGGACAGGGGGGACTGAAGATTTCTTT. This encodes CAGRTGGTEDFF.

In its sample, this clonotype was seen many times. This rearrangement joins TRBV20-1 to TRBJ2-1, with D possibly TRBD2 on 7 matching bases. In germline, CDR1 is DFQATT, CDR2 SNEGSKA (reference sequence). Trimming removed 0 bases from V and 3 bases from J, with 9 bases in between. There are 14 residues in the CDR3. The CDR3 region has the DNA TGCAGTGCTAGAGAGGGGGGGCACTACAATGAGCAGTTCTTC. Translation: CSAREGGHYNEQFF.

J is TRBJ2-7 and V is TRBV11-2; TRBD2 agrees at 7 bases. The CDR3 consists of 15 residues. V lost 4 bases and J lost 3; bases outside the gene matches: 9. Germline assignment: CDR1 SGHAT and CDR2 FQNNGV. CDR3 DNA sequence: TGTGCCAGCAGCTCACCGACTAGCAGATACTACGAGCAGTACTTC. Its protein product is CASSSPTSRYYEQYF.

This clonotype was counted at least ten times. This sequence joins TRBV7-2 and TRBJ2-7, with D unclear. Germline V gives CDR1 SGHTA, CDR2 FQGNSA. The V gene lost 0 bases and the J gene lost 2 bases, with 20 bases spanning the gap. The CDR3 is 18 amino acids. The CDR3 coding sequence is TGTGCCAGCAGCTTAGCGCTGAGTGGCGTTACTTCGCCCTACGAGCAGTACTTC. Amino acid sequence: CASSLALSGVTSPYEQYF.

About this clonotype: This could be a read error, since a much larger clone is one nucleotide away. V gene TRBV5-1 combines with J gene TRBJ2-4, with 7 bases that match TRBD2. The CDR3 has 16 amino acids. The germline V gene encodes CDR1 SGHRS and CDR2 YFSETQ. Losses at the gene ends were 6 bases for V and 0 bases for J; bases not matched to a gene: 9. Here the CDR3 DNA reads TGCGCCAGCATCGCGCGGGAGAACCTAGCCAAAAACATTCAGTACTTC. It is translated as CASIARENLAKNIQYF.

This clonotype was counted between two and nine times. The DNA for the CDR3 is TGCAGTGCGAGGAAGAGGGGGCGAGATAATTCACCCCTCCACTTT. Translating it yields CSARKRGRDNSPLHF. This rearrangement joins TRBV20-1 to TRBJ1-6, with 7 bases fitting TRBD1. The germline V gene has CDR1 DFQATT and CDR2 SNEGSKA (reference sequence). The V segment lost 6 bases and the J segment 5 bases; nucleotides outside the gene matches: 10. This CDR3 contains 15 residues.

The chain joins TRBV20-1 to TRBJ2-5; 8 positions match TRBD1. This CDR3 region has 13 residues. Germline-derived CDR1 and CDR2 are DFQATT and SNEGSKA (reference sequence). The J segment lost 5 bases and the V segment lost 6 bases, leaving 8 bases of the junction unmatched. The CDR3 DNA sequence: TGCAGTGCGAGGGGCAGGGGGCACGAGACCCAGTACTTC. Translation gives CSARGRGHETQYF.

The gene calls are TRBV6-6 and TRBJ2-7, with 10 bases lining up with TRBD2. Germline trimming cut 0 bases from V and 8 bases from J; bases unmatched to any gene: 10. From germline, CDR1 is MNHNY and CDR2 SVGAGI (reference sequence). The CDR3 extends over 16 amino acids. CDR3 region: CASSYSPAGGSMKQYF. CDR3 DNA: TGTGCCAGCAGTTACTCACCAGCGGGGGGGAGTATGAAGCAGTACTTC.

The sample holds a few counts of this clonotype. CDR3 loop: CSAQSGQGATQPQHF. Written as DNA, the CDR3 is TGCAGTGCTCAGTCGGGACAGGGGGCCACTCAGCCCCAGCATTTT. The chain combines TRBV20-1 with TRBJ1-5; 12 nucleotides match TRBD1. CDR1 and CDR2 from the germline V gene are DFQATT and SNEGSKA (reference sequence). The CDR3 is made up of 15 amino acids. Losses at the gene ends were 5 bases for V and 6 bases for J; bases not matched to a gene: 8.